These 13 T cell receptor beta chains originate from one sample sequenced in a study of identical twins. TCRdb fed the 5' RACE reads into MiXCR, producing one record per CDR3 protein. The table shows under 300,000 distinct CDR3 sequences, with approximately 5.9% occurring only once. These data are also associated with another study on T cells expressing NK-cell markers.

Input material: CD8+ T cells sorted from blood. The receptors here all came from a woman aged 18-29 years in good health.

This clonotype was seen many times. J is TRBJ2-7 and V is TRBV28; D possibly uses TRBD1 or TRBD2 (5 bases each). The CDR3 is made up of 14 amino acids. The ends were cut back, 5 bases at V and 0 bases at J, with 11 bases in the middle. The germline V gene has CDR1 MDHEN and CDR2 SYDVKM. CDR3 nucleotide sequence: TGTGCCAGCAGTGTAAGTGGGGGCTCCTACGAGCAGTACTTC. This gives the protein CASSVSGGSYEQYF.

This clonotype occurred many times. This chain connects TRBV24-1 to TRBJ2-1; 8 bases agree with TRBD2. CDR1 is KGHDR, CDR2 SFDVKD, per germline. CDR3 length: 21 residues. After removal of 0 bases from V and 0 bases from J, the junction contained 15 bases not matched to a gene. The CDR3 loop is CATSDLVGSMAGGYSYNEQFF. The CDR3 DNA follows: TGTGCCACCAGTGATTTGGTCGGGTCGATGGCGGGAGGCTACTCCTACAATGAGCAGTTCTTC.

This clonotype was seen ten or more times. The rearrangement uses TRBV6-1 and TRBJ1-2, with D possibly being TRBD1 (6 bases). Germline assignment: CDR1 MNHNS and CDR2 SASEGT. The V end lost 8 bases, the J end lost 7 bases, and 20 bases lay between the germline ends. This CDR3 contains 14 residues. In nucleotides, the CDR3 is TGTGCCAGCTCCTTGTCGGGGGAGGGGGGTGGCTACACCTTC. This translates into CASSLSGEGGGYTF.

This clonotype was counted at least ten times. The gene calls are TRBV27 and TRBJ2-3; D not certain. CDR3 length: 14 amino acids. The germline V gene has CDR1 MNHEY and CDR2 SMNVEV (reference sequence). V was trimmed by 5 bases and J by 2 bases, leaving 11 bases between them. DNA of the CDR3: TGTGCCAGCAGTGAACGGGCCAACACAGATACGCAGTATTTT. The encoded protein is CASSERANTDTQYF.

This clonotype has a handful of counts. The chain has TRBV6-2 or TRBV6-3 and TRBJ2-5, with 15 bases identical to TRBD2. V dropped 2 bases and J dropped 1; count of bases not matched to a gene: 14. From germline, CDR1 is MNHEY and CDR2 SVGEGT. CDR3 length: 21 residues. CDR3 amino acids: CASSYHRGTSGGSDTQETQYF. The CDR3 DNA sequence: TGTGCCAGCAGTTACCATCGGGGGACTAGCGGGGGGTCGGACACCCAAGAGACCCAGTACTTC.

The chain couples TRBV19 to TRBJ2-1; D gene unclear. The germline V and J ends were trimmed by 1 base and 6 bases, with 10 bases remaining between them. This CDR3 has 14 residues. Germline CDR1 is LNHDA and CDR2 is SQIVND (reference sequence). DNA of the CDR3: TGTGCCAGTAGTATAGTGGGCTACAGCAATGAGCAGTTCTTC. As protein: CASSIVGYSNEQFF.

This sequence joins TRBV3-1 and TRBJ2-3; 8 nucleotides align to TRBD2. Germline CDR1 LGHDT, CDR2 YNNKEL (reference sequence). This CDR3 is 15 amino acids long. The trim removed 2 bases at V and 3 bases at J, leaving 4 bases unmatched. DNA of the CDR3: TGTGCCAGCAGCCAACCTAGCGGGTTTACAGATACGCAGTATTTT. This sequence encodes CASSQPSGFTDTQYF.

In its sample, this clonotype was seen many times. DNA for the CDR3: TGTGCCAGCAGCATTGACTTGAACTACGAGCAGTACTTC. Its protein product is CASSIDLNYEQYF. The J gene is TRBJ2-7, the V gene TRBV7-9, with unresolved D. The CDR3 runs to 13 residues. The germline V gene encodes CDR1 SEHNR and CDR2 FQNEAQ (reference sequence). V was pared by 5 bases and J by 3 bases, with 11 bases between.

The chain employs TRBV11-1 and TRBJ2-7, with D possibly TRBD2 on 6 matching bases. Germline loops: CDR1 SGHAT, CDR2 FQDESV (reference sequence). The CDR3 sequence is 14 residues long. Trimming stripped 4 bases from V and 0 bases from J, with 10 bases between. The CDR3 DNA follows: TGTGCCAGCAGCTGGTCCGGGAGCTCCTACGAGCAGTACTTC. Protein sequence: CASSWSGSSYEQYF. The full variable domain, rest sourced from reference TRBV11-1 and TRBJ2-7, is EAEVAQSPRYKITEKSQAVAFWCDPISGHATLYWYRQILGQGPELLVQFQDESVVDDSQLPKDRFSAERLKGVDSTLKIQPAELGDSAMYLCASSWSGSSYEQYFGPGTRLTVT.

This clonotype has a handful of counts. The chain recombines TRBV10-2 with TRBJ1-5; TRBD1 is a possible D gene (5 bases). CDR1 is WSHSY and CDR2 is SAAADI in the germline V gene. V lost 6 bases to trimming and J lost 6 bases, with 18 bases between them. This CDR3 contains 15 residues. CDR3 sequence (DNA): TGCGCCAGCAGGGAAGGGAGGGACTGGAGTCAGCCCCAGCATTTT. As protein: CASREGRDWSQPQHF.

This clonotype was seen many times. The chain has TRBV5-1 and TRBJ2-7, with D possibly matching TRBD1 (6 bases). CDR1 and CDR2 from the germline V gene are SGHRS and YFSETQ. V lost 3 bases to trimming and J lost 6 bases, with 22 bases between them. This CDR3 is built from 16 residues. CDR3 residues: CASSSRTVHSLSEQYF. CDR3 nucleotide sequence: TGCGCCAGCAGCTCCAGGACAGTCCATAGCCTCTCCGAGCAGTACTTC. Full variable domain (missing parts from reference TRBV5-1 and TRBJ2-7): KAGVTQTPRYLIKTRGQQVTLSCSPISGHRSVSWYQQTPGQGLQFLFEYFSETQRNKGNFPGRFSGRQFSNSRSEMNVSTLELGDSALYLCASSSRTVHSLSEQYFGPGTRLTVT.

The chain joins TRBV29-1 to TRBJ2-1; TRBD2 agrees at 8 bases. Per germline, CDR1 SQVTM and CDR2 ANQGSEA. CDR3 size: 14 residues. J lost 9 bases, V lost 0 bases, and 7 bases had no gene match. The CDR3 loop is CSVEEGGTSTEQFF. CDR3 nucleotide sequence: TGCAGCGTTGAAGAGGGGGGGACTAGTACTGAGCAGTTCTTC.

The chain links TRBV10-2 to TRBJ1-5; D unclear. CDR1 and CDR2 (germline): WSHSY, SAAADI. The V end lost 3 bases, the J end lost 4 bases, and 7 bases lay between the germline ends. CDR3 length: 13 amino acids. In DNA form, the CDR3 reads TGCGCCAGCAGTGAACCAGCAAATCAGCCCCAGCATTTT. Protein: CASSEPANQPQHF.